These 10 T cell receptor beta chains were sequenced from one sample in a study of cytomegalovirus exposure and HLA in healthy donors (TCRdb year 2017). The method was the immunoSEQ multiplex PCR assay. A mixture of 60 forward primers for TCR Vbeta segments and 13 reverse primers for TCR Jbeta segments was used in the multiplex PCR. The table comes from immuneACCESS by way of TCRdb, which keeps in-frame sequences with V and J called. Part of the clones is missing from these tables; in studies checked, under half for an unresolved V gene and the rest for unknown reasons. The sample table lists some 150,000 clones, about four fifths of them with a count of one. Together, the top ten hold 4.1% of the sample. The sequenced sample was PBMCs. The receptors stem from a man aged 40-49 years in good health and CMV-seropositive.

The rearrangement uses TRBV5-1 and TRBJ2-7; 7 bases agree with TRBD1. The CDR3 contains 14 residues. Germline lookup yields CDR1 SGHRS and CDR2 YFSETQ. J gave up 4 bases and V 2 bases, and 6 bases lay outside the gene matches. This CDR3 reads CASSLEGAGYEQYF. The CDR3 DNA follows: TGCGCCAGCAGCTTAGAGGGGGCCGGGTACGAGCAGTACTTC. The whole variable domain, filled in from reference TRBV5-1 and TRBJ2-7, reads KAGVTQTPRYLIKTRGQQVTLSCSPISGHRSVSWYQQTPGQGLQFLFEYFSETQRNKGNFPGRFSGRQFSNSRSEMNVSTLELGDSALYLCASSLEGAGYEQYFGPGTRLTVT.

This chain links TRBV7-9 with TRBJ2-3; D remains unclear. V lost 2 bases to trimming and J lost 2 bases, with 8 bases between them. Looked up from germline, CDR1 is SEHNR and CDR2 is FQNEAQ (reference sequence). The CDR3 is 14 amino acids. CDR3 coding DNA: TGTGCCAGCAGCTTACTTACAGTCACAGATACGCAGTATTTT. Translating it yields CASSLLTVTDTQYF.

The gene calls are TRBV29-1 and TRBJ1-2; TRBD1 aligns across 7 bases. CDR3 length equals 13 residues. Per the germline V gene, CDR1 is SQVTM and CDR2 is ANQGSEA. V lost 8 bases and J lost 5; bases outside the gene matches: 11. The CDR3 bases are TGCAGCTCCTCGACAGGGCTTGAATATGGCTACACCTTC. It yields the protein CSSSTGLEYGYTF.

This clone was counted a few times. This sequence joins TRBV2 and TRBJ1-5, with D tentatively TRBD1 (6 bases). CDR1 and CDR2 (germline): SNHLY, FYNNEI. The CDR3 extends over 12 amino acids. Trimming shortened V by 7 bases and J by 7 bases, and 11 bases separated the two germline ends. The CDR3 nucleotides read TGTGCCAGCACAGGGGTGGGACAGCCCCAGCATTTT. Translated, it gives CASTGVGQPQHF.

The rearrangement links TRBV7-9 to TRBJ2-3; D remains unclear. Looked up from germline, CDR1 is SEHNR and CDR2 is FQNEAQ (reference sequence). The CDR3 length is 13 residues. V lost 5 bases, J lost 2 bases, and 8 bases lay in between. The CDR3 region is CASSPENTDTQYF. CDR3 bases: TGTGCCAGCAGCCCGGAGAACACAGATACGCAGTATTTT. Filled out from reference TRBV7-9 and TRBJ2-3, the complete variable domain reads DTGVSQNPRHKITKRGQNVTFRCDPISEHNRLYWYRQTLGQGPEFLTYFQNEAQLEKSRLLSDRFSAERPKGSFSTLEIQRTEQGDSAMYLCASSPENTDTQYFGPGTRLTVL.

The genes are TRBV11-3 and TRBJ2-6, with D possibly matching TRBD1 (5 bases). V lost 3 bases, J lost 2 bases, and 14 bases lay in between. This CDR3 is 17 amino acids long. Germline lookup yields CDR1 SGHNT and CDR2 YENEEA. The CDR3 here is CASSLVGRVPGANVLTF. As DNA, the CDR3 is TGTGCCAGCAGCTTGGTCGGCAGGGTACCTGGGGCCAACGTCCTGACTTTC.

This chain connects TRBV7-9 to TRBJ1-2, with 8 bases fitting TRBD1. Germline V gene lookup returns CDR1 SEHNR and CDR2 FQNEAQ (reference sequence). This CDR3 comprises 19 residues. J lost 2 bases, V lost 3 bases, and 17 bases had no gene match. For the CDR3, the DNA is TGTGCCAGCAGCTTGTTTAACCTGTGGGACAGGAGCAAAAACTATGGCTACACCTTC. Its translation is CASSLFNLWDRSKNYGYTF.

The chain joins TRBV7-8 to TRBJ1-2, with 9 positions matching TRBD1. This CDR3 region has 18 residues. The germline CDR1 and CDR2 sequences are SGHVS and FQNEAQ. The J segment lost 5 bases and the V segment lost 3 bases, leaving 16 bases of the junction unmatched. The CDR3 DNA follows: TGTGCCAGCAGCTTGTTAAAGGGACAGGGAGGGAGGAAGTATGGCTACACCTTC. This sequence encodes CASSLLKGQGGRKYGYTF.

This chain joins TRBV6-6 and TRBJ1-5; weak D call: TRBD1 (5 bases). This CDR3 region has 14 residues. Germline CDR1 reads MNHNY; CDR2 reads SVGAGI (reference sequence). Trimming stripped 6 bases from V and 6 bases from J, with 15 bases between. The CDR3, as DNA: TGTGCCAGCAGCGGTGCGGGGGTGAGTCAGCCCCAGCATTTT. Its protein is CASSGAGVSQPQHF.

The chain combines TRBV6-4 with TRBJ1-4, with 7 bases matching TRBD1. CDR1 and CDR2 from the germline V gene are MRHNA and SNTAGT. CDR3 length equals 15 residues. The V and J ends lost 1 base and 8 bases, in that order; junction bases with no gene match: 7. DNA for the CDR3: TGTGCCAGCAGTGACTGGGGCAGGGGGGACGAAAAACTGTTTTTT. Translating it yields CASSDWGRGDEKLFF.